This is a list of T cell receptor beta chains from one sample in a study of blood T cell repertoires in COVID-19. Method: immunoSEQ multiplex PCR; TCRdb's copy keeps in-frame clones and lacks some. Here the sample spans about 250,000 clones, approximately 86% being singletons. The sequencing sample was made of PBMCs or T cells enriched from blood (not recorded which). The receptors were gathered from a woman aged 50 to 60 who had recovered from COVID-19. Both conserved end residues are part of each CDR3. The D gene is left open where the match is weak. A row's size may be missing; if present it is once, few, many or a size class.

D gene	V gene	clone size	J gene	CDR3 length	CDR3 protein	CDR3 DNA
NA	TRBV10-3	NA	TRBJ2-7	13	CAISTGLGNEQYF	TGTGCCATCAGTACAGGGCTCGGAAACGAGCAGTACTTC
TRBD1	TRBV10-3	few	TRBJ1-2	14	CAISVYQSGTGSFF	TGTGCCATCAGTGTGTACCAATCCGGGACAGGGAGTTTCTTC
NA	TRBV10-3	NA	TRBJ1-2	15	CAIRDSLGLSYGYTF	TGTGCCATCAGAGACTCGCTGGGACTCTCTTATGGCTACACCTTC
TRBD1	TRBV6-1	NA	TRBJ2-7	14	CASSDRTGKYEQYF	TGTGCCAGCAGTGATCGGACAGGGAAGTATGAGCAGTACTTC
NA	TRBV9	NA	TRBJ2-7	14	CASSVGAGMYEQYF	TGTGCCAGCAGCGTAGGTGCAGGGATGTACGAGCAGTACTTC
NA	TRBV30	NA	TRBJ1-1	14	CAWSGTAMNTEAFF	TGTGCCTGGAGTGGGACAGCGATGAACACTGAAGCTTTCTTT
TRBD2	TRBV18	NA	TRBJ2-5	19	CASSPPLSDWLAGEKTQYF	TGTGCCAGCTCACCACCGTTATCAGATTGGCTAGCGGGAGAGAAGACCCAGTACTTC
NA	TRBV27	NA	TRBJ2-1	13	CASGLLGPSEQFF	TGTGCCAGCGGATTGCTTGGGCCCAGTGAGCAGTTCTTC
NA	TRBV7-3	NA	TRBJ1-1	14	CASSFMGGRTEAFF	TGTGCCAGCAGCTTTATGGGAGGGAGGACTGAAGCTTTCTTT
TRBD2	TRBV2	NA	TRBJ2-2	15	CASSASGSDTGELFF	TGTGCCAGCAGCGCTAGCGGGAGTGACACCGGGGAGCTGTTTTTT
NA	TRBV29-1	NA	TRBJ2-2	13	CSVQTRNTGELFF	TGCAGCGTTCAAACAAGGAACACCGGGGAGCTGTTTTTT
TRBD2	TRBV7-2	NA	TRBJ2-1	16	CASSFLRTSGRTEQFF	TGTGCCAGCAGCTTCCTGCGGACTAGCGGGAGGACTGAGCAGTTCTTC
TRBD1	TRBV5-4	NA	TRBJ1-2	15	CASSSGQGVLYGYTF	TGTGCCAGCAGCAGCGGACAGGGGGTGTTGTATGGCTACACCTTC
TRBD1	TRBV27	NA	TRBJ1-3	13	CASSLETGATIYF	TGTGCCAGCAGTTTAGAGACAGGGGCCACCATATATTTT
NA	TRBV5-1	NA	TRBJ1-2	13	CASSLIRNYGYTF	TGCGCCAGCAGCTTGATACGGAACTATGGCTACACCTTC
TRBD1	TRBV28	NA	TRBJ1-1	15	CASSPPDRTSAEAFF	TGTGCCAGCAGTCCGCCGGACAGGACGTCGGCTGAAGCTTTCTTT
NA	TRBV2	NA	TRBJ1-6	14	CASTRQGGNSPLHF	TGTGCCAGCACCCGTCAGGGAGGCAATTCACCCCTCCACTTT
TRBD2	TRBV7-2	NA	TRBJ2-1	15	CAIQRSGSYRDEQFF	TGTGCCATCCAAAGGAGCGGGAGTTACAGGGATGAGCAGTTCTTC
TRBD2	TRBV19	NA	TRBJ2-5	16	CSSLPRWASGGETQYF	TGTTCCAGCCTTCCGCGGTGGGCTAGCGGGGGAGAGACCCAGTACTTC
NA	TRBV28	NA	TRBJ2-7	14	CASSTIRGGYEQYF	TGTGCCAGCAGTACAATTAGGGGTGGCTACGAGCAGTACTTC
TRBD2	TRBV2	once	TRBJ2-3	14	CASTREGVPDTQYF	TGTGCCAGCACGCGGGAGGGCGTACCAGATACGCAGTATTTT
NA	TRBV5-5	once	TRBJ1-4	14	CASSTGATNEKLFF	TGTGCCAGCAGTACAGGAGCAACTAATGAAAAACTGTTTTTT
NA	TRBV19	NA	TRBJ1-5	15	CASSIGQGGNQPQHF	TGTGCCAGTAGTATCGGGCAGGGCGGTAATCAGCCCCAGCATTTT
TRBD1	TRBV25-1	NA	TRBJ2-7	16	CASSAATGQGNYEQYF	TGTGCCAGCAGTGCCGCGACGGGACAGGGGAACTACGAGCAGTACTTC
NA	TRBV7-9	NA	TRBJ2-7	14	CASSLGQTSYEQYF	TGTGCCAGCAGCCTGGGACAGACTAGCTACGAGCAGTACTTC
NA	TRBV4-3	NA	TRBJ1-6	15	CASPSRNEVCSPLHF	TGCGCCAGCCCCTCAAGGAATGAGGTTTGTTCACCCCTCCACTTT
NA	TRBV18	NA	TRBJ1-2	17	CASSPTGPGQLDYGYTF	TGTGCCAGCTCCCCAACGGGGCCAGGACAGCTTGACTATGGCTACACCTTC
TRBD2	TRBV4-3	NA	TRBJ2-7	18	CASSQDLPSGISPLVVYF	TGCGCCAGCAGCCAAGATCTGCCTAGCGGGATCTCGCCACTGGTTGTGTACTTC
TRBD2	TRBV2	NA	TRBJ2-7	18	CASSVRDREGPLSYEQYF	TGTGCCAGCAGTGTTAGGGATCGGGAGGGTCCTTTGTCCTACGAGCAGTACTTC
NA	TRBV15	NA	TRBJ2-5	13	CATSRVGGETQYF	TGTGCCACCAGCAGAGTTGGCGGAGAGACCCAGTACTTC
NA	TRBV9	NA	TRBJ2-1	14	CASSPRLLRDEQFF	TGTGCCAGCAGCCCCCGACTACTGAGGGATGAGCAGTTCTTC
NA	TRBV24-1	NA	TRBJ1-1	15	CATSVRLSPGQEAFF	TGTGCCACCAGTGTTCGCCTATCCCCGGGACAAGAAGCTTTCTTT
TRBD1	TRBV7-9	once	TRBJ2-7	15	CASSDTGTGDAKQRF	TGTGCCAGCAGCGACACCGGGACAGGGGACGCGAAGCAGCGCTTC
NA	TRBV29-1	NA	TRBJ2-3	14	CSVGIARSTDTQYF	TGCAGCGTTGGTATAGCGAGGAGCACAGATACGCAGTATTTT
TRBD2	TRBV5-5	once	TRBJ2-5	17	CASSLGLAGGIGETQYF	TGTGCCAGCAGCCTAGGACTAGCGGGAGGCATCGGGGAGACCCAGTACTTC
NA	TRBV7-3	NA	TRBJ2-1	14	CASSYANSYNEQFF	TGTGCCAGCAGTTATGCTAACTCCTACAATGAGCAGTTCTTC
NA	TRBV25-1	NA	TRBJ1-1	15	CASSEGLFANTEAFF	TGTGCCAGCAGTGAGGGCCTATTCGCGAACACTGAAGCTTTCTTT